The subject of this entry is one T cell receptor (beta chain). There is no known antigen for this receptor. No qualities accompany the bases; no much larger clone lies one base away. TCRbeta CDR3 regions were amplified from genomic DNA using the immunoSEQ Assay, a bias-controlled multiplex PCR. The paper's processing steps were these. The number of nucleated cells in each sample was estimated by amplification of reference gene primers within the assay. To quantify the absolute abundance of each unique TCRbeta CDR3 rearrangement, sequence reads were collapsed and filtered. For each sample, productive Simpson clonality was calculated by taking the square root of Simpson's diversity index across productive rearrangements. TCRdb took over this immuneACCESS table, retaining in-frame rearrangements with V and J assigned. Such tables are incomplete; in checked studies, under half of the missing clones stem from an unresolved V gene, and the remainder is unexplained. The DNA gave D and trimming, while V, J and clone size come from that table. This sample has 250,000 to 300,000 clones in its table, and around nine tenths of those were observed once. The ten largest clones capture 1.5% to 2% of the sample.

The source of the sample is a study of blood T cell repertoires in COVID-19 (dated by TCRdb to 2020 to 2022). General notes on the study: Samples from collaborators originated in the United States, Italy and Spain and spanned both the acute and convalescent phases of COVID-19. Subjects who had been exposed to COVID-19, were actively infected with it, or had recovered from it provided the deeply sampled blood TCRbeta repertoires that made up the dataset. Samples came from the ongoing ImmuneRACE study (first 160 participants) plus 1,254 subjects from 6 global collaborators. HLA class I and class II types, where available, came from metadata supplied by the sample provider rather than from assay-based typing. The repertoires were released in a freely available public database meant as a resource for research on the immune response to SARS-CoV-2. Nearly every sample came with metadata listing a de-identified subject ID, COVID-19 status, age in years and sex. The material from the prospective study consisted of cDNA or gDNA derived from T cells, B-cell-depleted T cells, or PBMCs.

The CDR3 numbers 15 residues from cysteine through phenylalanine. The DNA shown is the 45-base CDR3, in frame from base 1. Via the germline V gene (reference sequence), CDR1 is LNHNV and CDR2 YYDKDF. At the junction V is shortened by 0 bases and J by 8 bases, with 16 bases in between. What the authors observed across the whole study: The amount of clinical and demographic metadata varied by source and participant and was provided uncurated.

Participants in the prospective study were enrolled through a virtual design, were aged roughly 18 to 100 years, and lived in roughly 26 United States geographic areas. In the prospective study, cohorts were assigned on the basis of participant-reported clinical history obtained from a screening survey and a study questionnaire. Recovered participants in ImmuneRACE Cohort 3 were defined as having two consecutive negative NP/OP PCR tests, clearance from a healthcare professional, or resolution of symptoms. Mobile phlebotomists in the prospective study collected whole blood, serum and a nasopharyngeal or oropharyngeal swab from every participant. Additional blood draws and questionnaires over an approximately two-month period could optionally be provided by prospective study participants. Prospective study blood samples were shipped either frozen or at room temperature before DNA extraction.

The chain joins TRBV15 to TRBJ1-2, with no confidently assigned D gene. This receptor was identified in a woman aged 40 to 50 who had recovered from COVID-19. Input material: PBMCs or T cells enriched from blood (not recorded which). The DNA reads TGTGCCACCAGCAGAGATTATACGACTGATCGAGGCTACACCTTC. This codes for CATSRDYTTDRGYTF.